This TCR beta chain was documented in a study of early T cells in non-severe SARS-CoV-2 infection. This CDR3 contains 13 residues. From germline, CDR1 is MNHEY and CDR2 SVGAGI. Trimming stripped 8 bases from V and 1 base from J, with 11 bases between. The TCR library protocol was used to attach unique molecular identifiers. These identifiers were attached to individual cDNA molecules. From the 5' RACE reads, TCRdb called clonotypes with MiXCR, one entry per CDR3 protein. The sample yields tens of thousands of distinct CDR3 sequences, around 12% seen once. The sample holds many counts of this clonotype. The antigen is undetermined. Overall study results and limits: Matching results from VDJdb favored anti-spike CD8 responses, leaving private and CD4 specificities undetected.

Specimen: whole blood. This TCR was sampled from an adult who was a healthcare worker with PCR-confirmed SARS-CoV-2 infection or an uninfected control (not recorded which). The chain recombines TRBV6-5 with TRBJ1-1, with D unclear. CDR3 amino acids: CASHMYGNTEAFF. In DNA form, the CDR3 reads TGTGCCAGCCACATGTACGGGAACACTGAAGCTTTCTTT.